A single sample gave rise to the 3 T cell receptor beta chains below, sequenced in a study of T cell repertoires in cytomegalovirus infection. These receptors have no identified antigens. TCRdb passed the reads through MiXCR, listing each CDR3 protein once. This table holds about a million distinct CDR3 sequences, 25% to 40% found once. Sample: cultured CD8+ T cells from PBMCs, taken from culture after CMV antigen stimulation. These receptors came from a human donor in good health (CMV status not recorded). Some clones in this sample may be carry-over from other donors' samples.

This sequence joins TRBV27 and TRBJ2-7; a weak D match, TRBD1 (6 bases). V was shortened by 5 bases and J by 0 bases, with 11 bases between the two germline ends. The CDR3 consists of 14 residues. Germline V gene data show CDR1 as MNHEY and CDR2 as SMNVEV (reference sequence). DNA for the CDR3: TGTGCCAGCAGTCGCCAAGGGGGCTCCTACGAGCAGTACTTC. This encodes CASSRQGGSYEQYF.

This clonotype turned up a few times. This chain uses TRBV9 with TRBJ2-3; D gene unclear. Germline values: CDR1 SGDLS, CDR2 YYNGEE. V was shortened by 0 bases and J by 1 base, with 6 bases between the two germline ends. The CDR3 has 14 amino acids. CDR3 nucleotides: TGTGCCAGCAGCGTAGTCGAGGGCACAGATACGCAGTATTTT. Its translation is CASSVVEGTDTQYF.

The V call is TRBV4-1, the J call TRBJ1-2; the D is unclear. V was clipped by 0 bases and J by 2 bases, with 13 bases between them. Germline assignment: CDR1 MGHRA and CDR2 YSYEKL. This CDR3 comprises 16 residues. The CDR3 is CASSQDYGQWNYGYTF. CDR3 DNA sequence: TGCGCCAGCAGCCAAGATTACGGGCAGTGGAACTATGGCTACACCTTC.